This T cell receptor (beta chain) comes out of a study of T cell repertoires in cytomegalovirus infection. Points from the study as a whole: In two of eight donors, the top clonotype was HLA-C-restricted CMV-specific.

This CDR3 spans 12 amino acids. CDR1 is DFQATT and CDR2 is SNEGSKA in the germline V gene (reference sequence). Trimming shortened V by 0 bases and J by 9 bases, and 11 bases separated the two germline ends. TCRdb reprocessed the reads via MiXCR and lists one record per CDR3 protein. The sample records approximately 600,000 distinct CDR3 sequences, over 35% being singletons. On this clonotype: Its antigen is unknown.

This TCR was sampled from a human donor in good health (CMV status not recorded). Some clones in this sample may be carry-over from other donors' samples. The chain combines TRBV20-1 with TRBJ2-5, with D perhaps given as TRBD1 or TRBD2 (6 bases each). Sample: cultured PBMCs, taken from culture after CMV antigen stimulation. In DNA, the CDR3 is TGCAGTGCTAGAGAACCTAGGGGGGCCCAGTACTTC. Translation: CSAREPRGAQYF.